This T cell receptor (beta chain) was documented in a study of blood T cell repertoires in COVID-19 (dated by TCRdb to the early 2020s). As for the study more broadly: Samples covering the acute and convalescent phases of COVID-19 were provided by collaborators in the United States, Italy and Spain. The material from the prospective study consisted of cDNA or gDNA derived from T cells, B-cell-depleted T cells, or PBMCs. Subjects who had been exposed to COVID-19, were actively infected with it, or had recovered from it provided the deeply sampled blood TCRbeta repertoires that made up the dataset. A freely available public database, intended as a resource for researchers studying the immune response to SARS-CoV-2, is where the repertoires were released. The samples were drawn from the first 160 participants of the ongoing ImmuneRACE study and from 950 to 1,500 subjects provided by 6 global collaborators. The sample metadata nearly always contained a de-identified subject ID, COVID-19 status, age in years and sex. Where HLA class I and class II types were available, the types were taken from metadata supplied by the sample provider, not from assay-based typing. Points the paper makes about the study in general: Clinical and demographic metadata were provided uncurated, with the amount varying by source and participant.

This clone was seen a handful of times. Its specific antigen is unknown. Per-base quality was not reported, and no clone a single base away is much larger than it. The junction shows trimming of 2 bases on V and 7 bases on J, plus 15 bases between the germline ends. The CDR3 starts with the cysteine, ends with the phenylalanine, and has 15 residues. Only the CDR3 portion is preserved as DNA: 45 bases, with reading frame beginning at the first base. The germline V gene supplies CDR1 SGHTA and CDR2 FQGNSA. At one collaborating source in Seattle, patients were enrolled during active infection and were followed longitudinally through the course of disease. The collaborating institutions used their own protocols to collect whole blood in K2EDTA tubes. For TCRbeta analysis, collaborator samples were shipped as frozen whole blood, as isolated PBMCs, or as DNA extracted from either sample type. TCRbeta CDR3 regions were amplified from genomic DNA by means of the immunoSEQ Assay, a bias-controlled multiplex PCR. Regarding the original processing steps: The number of nucleated cells in each sample was estimated by amplification of reference gene primers within the assay. Sequence reads were collapsed and filtered to measure the absolute abundance of every unique TCRbeta CDR3 rearrangement. For each sample, productive Simpson clonality was calculated as the square root of Simpson's diversity index across productive rearrangements. TCRdb limited this immuneACCESS table to in-frame rearrangements with V and J called. A share of clones is missing; checked studies link under half to unresolved V genes, and the rest is unexplained. Clonal size and the V and J genes are those of that table, whereas D and trimming came from the DNA. Here the sample has more than 95,000 clones; 81% occur a single time. The ten largest clones add up to approximately 17% of the sample.

The sample consisted of peripheral blood. This TCR derives from a young man with COVID-19, enrolled during active disease. The chain was built from TRBV7-2 and TRBJ2-4; TRBD2 is a possible D gene, resting on 5 matching bases. CDR3 sequence: CASSLTSGDENIQYF. The bases read TGTGCCAGCAGCTTAACTTCCGGGGATGAGAACATTCAGTACTTC.